This entry describes one T cell receptor beta chain. Its cognate antigen is unknown. TCRdb independently ran MiXCR on the 5' RACE reads; one entry per CDR3 protein. Of hundreds of thousands of distinct CDR3 sequences detected, 20% to 25% appear once; the ten largest clones hold 15% to 20%. Trimming shortened V by 0 bases and J by 5 bases, and 13 bases separated the two germline ends. Germline loops: CDR1 SGDLS, CDR2 YYNGEE. There are 15 residues in the CDR3. The sample comes from a study of T cells after yellow fever vaccination. Points from the study as a whole: Reappearance after the booster was seen for most primary-vaccination clones, at more than 95% CD4 and around 90% CD8.

The specimen comprised PBMCs, sampled roughly 20 days after the first yellow fever vaccination. The source is a man aged 18 to 30 who received the YFV17D yellow fever vaccine. This chain joins TRBV9 and TRBJ2-3; D is uncertain. The CDR3 DNA is TGTGCCAGCAGCGTAGTAGACACGGCACTAGATACGCAGTATTTT. It codes for CASSVVDTALDTQYF.